The rows below give T cell receptor beta chains drawn from one sample of a study of blood T cell repertoires in COVID-19. The table came from immunoSEQ multiplex PCR; TCRdb's copy has only in-frame clones and leaves some out. Counted here are about 30,000 clones, approximately 67% occurring once; the ten biggest clones make up roughly a sixth. Sequencing was done on a sample of peripheral blood. The source of these receptors is a human donor in a cohort sampled during active COVID-19. Both conserved end residues are part of each CDR3. D genes are given only for firm matches. Size is omitted from some rows. Given values are once, few, many or a class for expanded clones.

clone size | D gene | J gene | V gene | CDR3 protein | CDR3 DNA
once | . | TRBJ1-6 | TRBV14 | CASSLQGQHSPLHF | TGTGCCAGCAGCCTGCAGGGCCAGCATTCACCCCTCCACTTT
. | TRBD1 | TRBJ1-1 | TRBV9 | CASSGTGGNTEAFF | TGTGCCAGCAGCGGGACAGGGGGGAACACTGAAGCTTTCTTT
few | . | TRBJ2-5 | TRBV2 | CASAAYPGTLTMETQYF | TGTGCCAGCGCGGCTTACCCTGGGACACTCACGATGGAGACCCAGTACTTC
. | . | TRBJ1-6 | TRBV7-2 | CASIPDGSSYNSPLHF | TGTGCCAGCATCCCTGACGGGAGCTCCTATAATTCACCCCTCCACTTT
. | TRBD2 | TRBJ2-2 | TRBV6-1 | CASSEGSSGKGGELFF | TGTGCCAGCAGTGAAGGGAGTAGCGGGAAGGGCGGGGAGCTGTTTTTT
once | . | TRBJ2-5 | TRBV7-2 | CASSLLVGSGETQYF | TGTGCCAGCAGCTTATTGGTAGGGAGCGGGGAGACCCAGTACTTC
. | TRBD1 | TRBJ1-1 | TRBV5-4 | CASSPRTGKGAGKAFF | TGTGCCAGCAGCCCCCGGACAGGGAAAGGTGCTGGGAAAGCTTTCTTT
. | . | TRBJ2-7 | TRBV24-1 | CATSDPRLGAYEQYF | TGTGCCACCAGTGATCCCCGATTGGGGGCTTACGAGCAGTACTTC
once | . | TRBJ1-3 | TRBV19 | CASSFRSGGSGNTIYF | TGTGCCAGTAGTTTTCGAAGCGGGGGCTCTGGAAACACCATATATTTT
. | TRBD2 | TRBJ2-1 | TRBV7-2 | CASSLGTSSNEQFF | TGTGCCAGCAGCTTAGGGACTAGCTCGAATGAGCAGTTCTTC
once | . | TRBJ2-7 | TRBV18 | CASSPASQYEQYF | TGTGCCAGCTCACCGGCTTCCCAATACGAGCAGTACTTC
. | . | TRBJ1-3 | TRBV11-2 | CATGQGNTIYF | TGTGCCACCGGACAGGGAAACACCATATATTTT
few | TRBD2 | TRBJ2-5 | TRBV28 | CASSLSPGLAETQYF | TGTGCCAGCAGTTTGTCACCGGGACTAGCAGAGACCCAGTACTTC
. | TRBD1 | TRBJ2-7 | TRBV4-2 | CASSHRLTGGLRYEQYF | TGTGCCAGCAGCCACAGACTTACAGGGGGACTTCGGTACGAGCAGTACTTC
few | . | TRBJ2-5 | TRBV27 | CASSLEGRQETQYF | TGTGCCAGCAGTTTGGAGGGACGACAAGAGACCCAGTACTTC
many | TRBD2 | TRBJ2-7 | TRBV3-1/TRBV3-2 | CASSQGRLAAEQYF | TGTGCCAGCAGCCAAGGACGCCTAGCGGCTGAGCAGTACTTC
. | TRBD2 | TRBJ2-1 | TRBV9 | CASSPRLAKRYNEQFF | TGTGCCAGCAGCCCGAGACTAGCGAAGAGGTACAATGAGCAGTTCTTC
. | . | TRBJ2-2 | TRBV7-3 | CASRGSANTGELFF | TGTGCCAGTCGGGGAAGCGCGAACACCGGGGAGCTGTTTTTT
. | . | TRBJ1-2 | TRBV3-1/TRBV3-2 | CASSHSYGYTF | TGTGCCAGCAGCCACAGTTATGGCTACACCTTC
. | TRBD1 | TRBJ2-7 | TRBV12-5 | CASSSTGGSEQYF | TGTGCTAGTTCGTCCACAGGGGGAAGTGAGCAGTACTTC
. | . | TRBJ2-5 | TRBV18 | CASSQGPQETQYF | TGTGCCAGCTCGCAGGGTCCCCAAGAGACCCAGTACTTC
. | . | TRBJ1-4 | TRBV10-3 | CAIREGGDGEKLFF | TGTGCCATCAGGGAGGGAGGGGATGGTGAAAAACTGTTTTTT
. | TRBD2 | TRBJ2-1 | TRBV11-2 | CAIANLAGSSYNEQFF | TGTGCCATTGCTAACCTAGCGGGGAGCTCCTACAATGAGCAGTTCTTC
. | . | TRBJ1-2 | TRBV11-1 | CASSRGAKGDGYTF | TGTGCCAGCAGCCGGGGAGCCAAAGGAGATGGCTACACCTTC
. | . | TRBJ1-2 | TRBV6-2/TRBV6-3 | CASSFSTVYGYTF | TGTGCCAGCAGTTTCTCGACAGTATATGGCTACACCTTC
. | . | TRBJ1-1 | TRBV18 | CASSPPDRNTEAFF | TGTGCCAGCTCACCACCGGACAGAAACACTGAAGCTTTCTTT
few | . | TRBJ1-2 | TRBV25-1 | CASSEQGYGYTF | TGTGCCAGCAGTGAACAGGGCTATGGCTACACCTTC
. | TRBD2 | TRBJ2-1 | TRBV5-4 | CASSLVLAGSYNEQFF | TGTGCCAGCAGCTTGGTACTAGCGGGGTCCTACAATGAGCAGTTCTTC
. | . | TRBJ1-6 | TRBV27 | CASSLLMTAPNSPLHF | TGTGCCAGCAGTTTATTAATGACAGCTCCTAATTCACCCCTCCACTTT